Presented here are 10 T cell receptor beta chains from one specimen sequenced in a study of blood T cell repertoires in COVID-19. Method: immunoSEQ multiplex PCR; TCRdb's copy keeps in-frame clones and lacks some. The repertoire has a few hundred thousand clones, more than 75% of them found once; the top ten carry 1%. Sequenced input: PBMCs or T cells enriched from blood (not recorded which). The receptors were sampled from a woman aged 25 to 39 who had recovered from COVID-19.

The rearrangement uses TRBV2 and TRBJ1-1, with 9 bases identical to TRBD1. Trimming cost V 3 bases and J 2 bases; bases outside gene matches: 7. The CDR3 is made up of 16 amino acids. Germline assignment: CDR1 SNHLY and CDR2 FYNNEI. The CDR3 sequence: CASSDGDRGRNTEAFF. As DNA, the CDR3 is TGTGCCAGCAGTGATGGAGACAGGGGGAGAAACACTGAAGCTTTCTTT.

V usage is TRBV14 and J usage is TRBJ2-2; 9 positions agree with TRBD1. Germline V gene data show CDR1 as SGHDN and CDR2 as FVKESK. Trimming cost V 10 bases and J 2 bases; bases outside gene matches: 8. There are 15 residues in the CDR3. CDR3 in DNA: TGTGCCACCACTGGGACAGGGAGAAACACCGGGGAGCTGTTTTTT. It is translated as CATTGTGRNTGELFF.

This chain connects TRBV5-1 to TRBJ1-5; TRBD1 matches 7 bases. Trimming removed 2 bases from V and 6 bases from J; junction bases left unmatched: 8. In germline, CDR1 is SGHRS, CDR2 YFSETQ. This CDR3 has 15 residues. CDR3 nucleotide sequence: TGCGCCAGCAGCTTTGAAGGGGGCCCGATTCAGCCCCAGCATTTT. Its translation: CASSFEGGPIQPQHF.

The chain links TRBV7-9 to TRBJ2-2; no clear D. Trimming pared 5 bases from V and 0 bases from J, leaving 13 bases between. The CDR3 spans 16 residues. Per the germline V gene, CDR1 is SEHNR and CDR2 is FQNEAQ (reference sequence). The DNA for the CDR3 is TGTGCCAGCAGCCCGCGCCCAAAGACGAACACCGGGGAGCTGTTTTTT. It specifies CASSPRPKTNTGELFF.

This sequence joins TRBV18 and TRBJ1-4, with 9 nucleotides matching TRBD1. The length of the CDR3 is 17 residues. The germline CDR1 and CDR2 sequences are KGHSH and LQKENI. V trimming: 3 bases; J trimming: 6 bases; junction bases outside the gene matches: 11. Here the CDR3 DNA reads TGTGCCAGCTCACCCGTAGCCGGGACAGGGATGGATGAAAAACTGTTTTTT. The encoded protein is CASSPVAGTGMDEKLFF.

The chain's CDR3 is CASSPGRQVSYEQYF. The CDR3 coding sequence is TGTGCCAGCTCACCAGGGAGACAGGTTAGTTACGAGCAGTACTTC. The rearrangement links TRBV18 to TRBJ2-7; a weak D match, TRBD1 (6 bases). The ends were cut back, 2 bases at V and 4 bases at J, with 15 bases in the middle. This CDR3 spans 15 amino acids. The germline V gene encodes CDR1 KGHSH and CDR2 LQKENI.

The gene calls are TRBV5-1 and TRBJ1-2; perhaps TRBD1 as D (5 bases). Per germline, CDR1 SGHRS and CDR2 YFSETQ. This CDR3 has 14 residues. The ends were cut back, 2 bases at V and 6 bases at J, with 14 bases in the middle. The chain's CDR3 is CASSFRLKGDGYTF. The CDR3 nucleotides read TGCGCCAGCAGCTTCAGGTTAAAAGGGGATGGCTACACCTTC.

Details on this clone: Other DNA sequences from this sample encode an identical CDR3 as well. V is TRBV7-2 and J is TRBJ2-1, with D perhaps TRBD2 (7 bases). V was shortened by 0 bases and J by 9 bases, with 9 bases between the two germline ends. In germline, CDR1 is SGHTA, CDR2 FQGNSA. CDR3 size: 13 residues. DNA of the CDR3: TGTGCCAGCAGCTTAGCGGGGGGGCTTGAGCAGTTCTTC. This encodes CASSLAGGLEQFF. Using reference TRBV7-2 and TRBJ2-1 for the parts outside the CDR3, the full variable domain is GAGVSQSPSNKVTEKGKDVELRCDPISGHTALYWYRQSLGQGLEFLIYFQGNSAPDKSGLPSDRFSAERTGGSVSTLTIQRTQQEDSAVYLCASSLAGGLEQFFGPGTRLTVL.

This sequence joins TRBV28 and TRBJ2-1; possible D gene TRBD1, 6 bases. This CDR3 region has 14 residues. Per the germline V gene, CDR1 is MDHEN and CDR2 is SYDVKM. V lost 3 bases, J lost 6 bases, and 12 bases lay in between. The CDR3 DNA is TGTGCCAGCAGTTTGTACAGGGACACCAATGAGCAGTTCTTC. It encodes CASSLYRDTNEQFF.

In its sample, this clone was seen a few times. This chain joins TRBV6-2 or TRBV6-3 and TRBJ2-5, with 7 bases fitting TRBD1. Germline loops: CDR1 MNHEY, CDR2 SVGEGT. The length of the CDR3 is 15 residues. J was trimmed by 0 bases and V by 2 bases; bases with no gene match: 3. DNA of the CDR3: TGTGCCAGCAGTTACGGGGACAGTGACCAAGAGACCCAGTACTTC. Translated, it gives CASSYGDSDQETQYF.